The sample holds many counts of the clone carrying this T cell receptor beta chain. The antigen is not known. The sample comes from a study of CD8 T cells in ankylosing spondylitis. Study-wide findings and caveats: Peripheral blood samples showed relatively rare disease-linked clones, and these clones were CD8+. Seemingly distinctive of ankylosing spondylitis blood was a TCR beta motif formed by eight highly homologous variants. Some of the motif variants had earlier been found in reactive arthritis patients' fluid and blood. According to the report, clones linked to the disease were significantly enriched in matched synovial fluid samples taken from ankylosing spondylitis patients.

TCRdb reprocessed the 5' RACE reads via MiXCR and lists one record per CDR3 protein. Altogether 200,000 to 250,000 distinct CDR3 sequences are present, approximately 7.4% being singletons, with the ten largest covering more than 13%. This CDR3 region has 13 residues. CDR1 is SGHTA and CDR2 is FQGNSA in the germline V gene. V lost 4 bases to trimming and J lost 5 bases; unmatched junction nucleotides: 4. The V call is TRBV7-2, the J call TRBJ2-7, with 8 bases that match TRBD1. The receptor's source is a male donor with ankylosing spondylitis. Sequencing was done on a sample of blood, either unsorted or a sorted T cell fraction (not recorded which). The CDR3 here is CASSSDRVHEQYF. The CDR3 bases are TGTGCCAGCAGCTCGGACAGGGTCCACGAGCAGTACTTC.